A selection of T cell receptor beta chains follows, all from one sample in a study of T cell responses to AZD1222 COVID-19 vaccine. The method was immunoSEQ multiplex PCR; TCRdb's version includes in-frame clones alone and lacks a portion of them. The sample contains around 140,000 clones, approximately 90% of which appear only once. Source: peripheral blood, taken on day 0 of AZD1222 vaccination. The receptor set was obtained from an adult in good health. Each CDR3 is given with its conserved first and last residue. Fields, in order: J gene, V gene, clone size, D gene, CDR3 protein, CDR3 DNA. D genes are given only for firm matches. The size field is filled for only some rows; it gives once, few, many or a size class.

TRBJ1-2,TRBV2,-,TRBD1,CASWNRDRTSNYGYTF,TGTGCCAGCTGGAACCGGGACAGGACTTCTAACTATGGCTACACCTTC
TRBJ1-5,TRBV6-5,-,-,CASSYLGGPQHF,TGTGCCAGCAGTTACTTGGGGGGGCCCCAGCATTTT
TRBJ1-4,TRBV29-1,once,-,CSVISDGVKLFF,TGCAGCGTTATCTCGGACGGGGTGAAACTGTTTTTT
TRBJ2-7,TRBV3-1/TRBV3-2,-,-,CASSQEWKQYF,TGTGCCAGCAGCCAAGAGTGGAAGCAGTACTTC
TRBJ2-5,TRBV7-9,-,-,CASSLVDGGETQYF,TGTGCCAGCAGCTTAGTGGACGGCGGAGAGACCCAGTACTTC
TRBJ2-7,TRBV5-6,once,TRBD2,CASSLRTSGNRGEQYF,TGTGCCAGCAGCTTGCGGACTAGCGGGAATCGCGGCGAGCAGTACTTC
TRBJ2-2,TRBV6-5,-,TRBD2,CASTTTGGAGELFF,TGTGCCAGCACCACTACGGGGGGTGCCGGGGAGCTGTTTTTT
TRBJ2-5,TRBV5-1,once,-,CASSLGRGETQYF,TGCGCCAGCAGCCTCGGACGAGGAGAGACCCAGTACTTC
TRBJ2-5,TRBV7-7,-,-,CASSPGLDVARETQYF,TGTGCCAGCAGCCCCGGCCTAGATGTAGCTAGGGAGACCCAGTACTTC
TRBJ2-7,TRBV9,-,-,CASSVDGTYEQYF,TGTGCCAGCAGCGTAGATGGGACGTACGAGCAGTACTTC
TRBJ1-1,TRBV7-8,-,-,CASSAGGVRRTEAFF,TGTGCCAGCAGCGCCGGGGGGGTCAGAAGAACTGAAGCTTTCTTT
TRBJ2-3,TRBV18,-,-,CASSPRGRGTDTQYF,TGTGCCAGCTCACCACGGGGGCGGGGGACAGATACGCAGTATTTT
TRBJ2-4,TRBV19,-,TRBD2,CASSVTSEGLVNIQYF,TGTGCCAGTAGTGTAACTAGCGAAGGGCTTGTGAACATTCAGTACTTC
TRBJ2-1,TRBV3-1/TRBV3-2,-,-,CASSQGGRDSYNEQFF,TGTGCCAGCAGCCAAGGTGGCCGCGACAGCTACAATGAGCAGTTCTTC
TRBJ2-1,TRBV30,-,-,CAWSAPPRGGPTYNEQFF,TGTGCCTGGAGTGCACCACCTAGGGGGGGGCCAACCTACAATGAGCAGTTCTTC
TRBJ2-2,TRBV7-2,once,-,CASSLAAGSTGELFF,TGTGCCAGCAGCTTAGCCGCCGGGAGCACCGGGGAGCTGTTTTTT
TRBJ1-4,TRBV19,-,-,CASSRGRATQTTNEKLFF,TGTGCCAGTAGCCGGGGACGCGCAACGCAGACAACTAATGAAAAACTGTTTTTT
TRBJ1-2,TRBV7-9,-,-,CASSLGQGANYGYTF,TGTGCCAGCAGCTTAGGGCAGGGAGCTAACTATGGCTACACCTTC
TRBJ1-2,TRBV27,-,-,CASSLAGQGYTF,TGTGCCAGCAGTTTAGCAGGGCAAGGCTACACCTTC
TRBJ2-4,TRBV28,-,-,CASSLRRGGIVFIQYF,TGTGCCAGCAGTTTACGGAGAGGAGGGATTGTGTTCATTCAGTACTTC
TRBJ1-3,TRBV5-1,-,TRBD1,CASSLGGQRSGNTIYF,TGCGCCAGCAGCTTAGGGGGCCAGCGCTCTGGAAACACCATATATTTT
TRBJ2-7,TRBV28,-,TRBD2,CASHTSGMYEQYF,TGTGCCAGCCACACTAGCGGGATGTACGAGCAGTACTTC
TRBJ1-2,TRBV5-1,-,TRBD1,CASSPGGTGRHGYTF,TGCGCCAGCAGCCCCGGTGGGACAGGGCGGCATGGCTACACCTTC
TRBJ2-7,TRBV21-1,-,-,CASSTRPDGEQYF,TGTGCCAGCAGCACTAGGCCAGACGGCGAGCAGTACTTC
TRBJ2-1,TRBV18,-,TRBD2,CASSPPSGTSGRDEQFF,TGTGCCAGCTCACCACCTTCCGGGACTAGCGGGAGGGATGAGCAGTTCTTC
TRBJ1-2,TRBV7-2,-,-,CASSLQPTNYGYTF,TGTGCCAGCAGCTTGCAACCAACTAACTATGGCTACACCTTC
TRBJ2-2,TRBV19,few,TRBD2,CASSIGTLTSGMGHVIGELFF,TGTGCCAGTAGTATAGGGACCCTCACTAGCGGGATGGGTCATGTCATCGGGGAGCTGTTTTTT
TRBJ2-7,TRBV6-6,-,TRBD2,CASSLFGGLAGGTSSYEQYF,TGTGCCAGCAGTCTATTCGGGGGACTAGCGGGAGGGACGAGCTCCTACGAGCAGTACTTC
TRBJ2-1,TRBV5-7,-,TRBD2,CATPPREGHEQFF,TGTGCCACCCCCCCGCGGGAGGGCCATGAGCAGTTCTTC
TRBJ1-6,TRBV5-6,once,-,CASSPAGGRYSPLHF,TGTGCCAGCAGCCCGGCGGGGGGGCGATACTCACCCCTCCACTTT
TRBJ2-1,TRBV7-2,-,-,CASSSKGGSPTRVYNEQFF,TGTGCCAGCAGCTCTAAGGGGGGTAGCCCCACGAGGGTGTACAATGAGCAGTTCTTC
TRBJ2-7,TRBV7-9,once,-,CASNGHRSGYEQYF,TGTGCCAGCAACGGACACCGGAGTGGGTACGAGCAGTACTTC
TRBJ1-1,TRBV5-8,-,-,CASSLSSGVLVLRFF,TGTGCCAGCAGCTTGTCGTCTGGGGTGCTCGTACTAAGGTTCTTT
TRBJ1-1,TRBV24-1,-,-,CATSDGGGANTEAFF,TGTGCCACCAGTGATGGGGGGGGCGCTAACACTGAAGCTTTCTTT
TRBJ1-4,TRBV5-6,-,-,CASSLEDRPNEKLFF,TGTGCCAGCAGCTTGGAGGACAGACCGAATGAAAAACTGTTTTTT
TRBJ2-2,TRBV12-3/TRBV12-4,-,-,CASSLGLTGELFF,TGTGCCAGCAGTTTAGGCTTGACCGGGGAGCTGTTTTTT
TRBJ2-7,TRBV3-1/TRBV3-2,-,TRBD2,CASSQEASGNEQYF,TGTGCCAGCAGCCAAGAGGCCAGCGGGAACGAGCAGTACTTC
TRBJ1-5,TRBV2,-,-,CASSSPKESQHF,TGTGCCAGCAGTTCCCCGAAGGAGTCCCAGCATTTT